Below, one T cell receptor beta chain is given with its context. Trimming removed 1 base from V and 4 bases from J, with 8 bases in between. This CDR3 comprises 13 residues. Germline-derived CDR1 and CDR2 are SGHRS and YFSETQ. Flow cytometry had shown expanded CD8+CD57+ cells in the patients chosen for sequencing. All patients were therapy-naive when blood was sampled. The template used for profiling TCR beta VDJ and CDR3 was genomic DNA. TCRdb re-called the reads through MiXCR, storing one row per CDR3 protein. The table shows 150,000 to 200,000 distinct CDR3 sequences, with less than 60% occurring only once. This sample was taken from a study of CD8+CD57+ T cells in acquired aplastic anemia.

The receptor's source is a human donor with aplastic anemia. V and J are TRBV5-1 and TRBJ1-1; D may be TRBD1 (6 bases). Specimen: sorted CD4+, CD8+, or CD8+CD57+ T cells (not recorded which) from PBMCs. DNA for the CDR3: TGCGCCAGCAGCTTGACAGGGCTCACTGAAGCTTTCTTT. Translating it yields CASSLTGLTEAFF.